The T cell receptor beta chain described here comes from a study of blood T cell repertoires in COVID-19. Background on the study: The analysed material was cDNA or gDNA that came from T cells, B-cell-depleted T cells, or PBMCs.

CDR3 length: 13 amino acids. With 6 bases clipped from V and 4 bases from J, the junction kept 5 bases outside the gene matches. Many counts were recorded for this clone. Clones were sequenced by immunoSEQ multiplex PCR, and TCRdb holds only the in-frame ones, with some missing. The sample carries around 250,000 clones, approximately 90% recorded once. The chain recombines TRBV12-3 or TRBV12-4 with TRBJ1-2, with TRBD1 identical over 7 bases. This clonotype was sampled from a man aged 18 to 29 who had recovered from COVID-19. What was sequenced was PBMCs or T cells enriched from blood (not recorded which). For the CDR3, the DNA is TGTGCCAGCAGGATAGGGGGCGGCTATGGCTACACCTTC. Protein sequence: CASRIGGGYGYTF.